This note documents a single T cell receptor beta chain sequence. The antigen remains unidentified. These data belong to a study of T cells in localized non-small cell lung cancer. Study conclusions and caveats: Of the tissues analyzed, uninvolved adjacent lung showed maximal T cell clonality, greater than tumor.

Repertoires were generated with immunoSEQ multiplex PCR, while TCRdb's copy carries only in-frame clones and drops some. The repertoire holds 100,000 to 150,000 clones, with about 89% as singletons. The TCR was taken from an older female donor with stage I lung adenocarcinoma. Sequences were derived from peripheral blood, sampled before any cancer treatment.

Here the CDR3 reads CASSLEEGPYEQYF. The CDR3 DNA follows: TGTGCCAGCAGCTTAGAGGAGGGTCCCTACGAGCAGTACTTC. The chain links TRBV7-6 to TRBJ2-7; D might be TRBD2 (6 bases). V shed 1 base and J shed 2 bases, with 9 bases lying between them. The CDR3 length is 14 residues. Germline loops: CDR1 SGHVS, CDR2 FNYEAQ.